The 17 T cell receptor beta chains below all came from one sample that was sequenced in a study of T cells in Graves' hyperthyroidism and ophthalmopathy (dated by TCRdb to about 2019). The library was produced with multiplex PCR. The sequencing machine was an Illumina HiSeq 2000. The TCR beta CDR3 regions were amplified from the RNA transcripts. A first-round RT-PCR of the TCR CDR3 used the HTBI primer set with the Qiagen OneStep RT-PCR kit. The raw public data were reprocessed by TCRdb itself: fastp quality trimming at Q25, MiXCR clonotype calling, in-frame beta chains only. When rows share a CDR3 protein, they turn into one entry using the most common DNA and genes. The sample contains a few hundred thousand distinct CDR3 sequences, about half of them found a single time. In total, the top ten clones hold about 8.3% of the sample. The sample taken for sequencing was peripheral blood or thyroid tissue (not recorded which). These receptor sequences come from a woman aged 18-35 years with Graves' hyperthyroidism.

V and J are TRBV29-1 and TRBJ2-7, with 9 bases aligning to TRBD2. J gave up 5 bases and V 8 bases, and 10 bases lay outside the gene matches. The CDR3 sequence is 13 residues long. The germline V gene has CDR1 SQVTM and CDR2 ANQGSEA. The CDR3: CSPGASGNHEQYF. CDR3 sequence (DNA): TGCAGCCCTGGCGCTAGCGGGAATCACGAGCAGTACTTC.

This clonotype was observed many times. The chain links TRBV12-3 or TRBV12-4 to TRBJ2-5; possibly TRBD1 or TRBD2 for D (5 bases each). The ends were cut back, 3 bases at V and 2 bases at J, with 13 bases in the middle. The CDR3 loop spans 15 amino acids. CDR3 nucleotide sequence: TGTGCCAGCAGTTTTAGTAGGGACCTACAAGAGACCCAGTACTTC. It specifies CASSFSRDLQETQYF.

Comment on this clonotype: Given a much more abundant clone one base away, this may be a read error. This rearrangement joins TRBV11-1 to TRBJ1-1; possible D gene TRBD1, 5 bases. Looked up from germline, CDR1 is SGHAT and CDR2 is FQDESV (reference sequence). This CDR3 region has 14 residues. The DNA for the CDR3 is TGTGCCGGCAGCTTGCAATTCGGGGGTTCTGAAGCTTTCTTT. This codes for CAGSLQFGGSEAFF.

A few counts support this clonotype. This chain joins TRBV30 and TRBJ2-7; D is possibly TRBD2 (5 bases). The CDR3 has 12 residues. Trimming stripped 4 bases from V and 5 bases from J, with 12 bases between. CDR1 and CDR2 from the germline V gene are GTSNPN and SVGIG (reference sequence). CDR3 region: CAWISGPNEQYF. In DNA, the CDR3 is TGTGCCTGGATAAGCGGTCCCAACGAGCAGTACTTC.

This clonotype showed up many times. The chain couples TRBV6-5 to TRBJ2-6; D not certain. The CDR3 consists of 13 residues. Germline CDR1 and CDR2: MNHEY and SVGAGI. The V end lost 7 bases, the J end lost 1 base, and 5 bases lay between the germline ends. CDR3 amino acids: CASKSSGANVLTF. The DNA for the CDR3 is TGTGCCAGCAAGAGTTCTGGGGCCAACGTCCTGACTTTC.

This clonotype was counted once. The V call is TRBV29-1, the J call TRBJ2-2; maybe TRBD1 (6 bases). CDR1 and CDR2 from the germline V gene are SQVTM and ANQGSEA. The CDR3 extends over 15 amino acids. V was cut by 0 bases and J by 10 bases, with 18 bases left in between. This CDR3 is CSVEEGQGRQAELFF. CDR3 DNA sequence: TGCAGCGTTGAAGAGGGTCAGGGGCGACAGGCGGAGCTGTTTTTT.

The chain uses TRBV27 and TRBJ1-5, with a possible D match to TRBD1 (6 bases). Germline CDR1 is MNHEY and CDR2 is SMNVEV (reference sequence). Deletions cut 3 bases from V and 3 bases from J, with 9 bases between. The CDR3 is 14 residues long. DNA for the CDR3: TGTGCCAGCAGTTTGGCAGGGGTCAATCAGCCCCAGCATTTT. Its translation is CASSLAGVNQPQHF.

The sample holds many counts of this clonotype. This chain joins TRBV12-3 or TRBV12-4 and TRBJ1-3, with D possibly matching TRBD1 (6 bases). V lost 8 bases and J lost 4, with 18 bases in between. The CDR3 runs 15 residues. The CDR3 here is CASVPWGRGGNTIYF. CDR3 DNA sequence: TGTGCCAGCGTCCCATGGGGGCGGGGAGGAAACACCATATATTTT.

This clonotype was seen repeatedly, ten times or more. The chain couples TRBV7-8 to TRBJ1-1; D gene ambiguous. CDR3 length equals 12 residues. The ends were cut back, 4 bases at V and 5 bases at J, with 8 bases in the middle. CDR1 SGHVS and CDR2 FQNEAQ come from the germline V gene. CDR3 bases: TGTGCCAGCAGCTGGGCGGTGACTGAAGCTTTCTTT. Its protein product is CASSWAVTEAFF.

This clonotype was recorded at least ten times. The chain joins TRBV24-1 to TRBJ1-1; weak D call: TRBD1 (5 bases). Trimming cost V 7 bases and J 4 bases, with 12 bases left between them. The germline V gene encodes CDR1 KGHDR and CDR2 SFDVKD. This CDR3 is 13 amino acids long. The CDR3 spells CATSQGGATEAFF. The CDR3 region has the DNA TGTGCCACCAGCCAGGGAGGCGCCACTGAAGCTTTCTTT.

This clonotype was recorded at least ten times. The rearrangement links TRBV27 to TRBJ2-7; 8 nucleotides match TRBD1. Looked up from germline, CDR1 is MNHEY and CDR2 is SMNVEV (reference sequence). J was trimmed by 2 bases and V by 3 bases; bases with no gene match: 6. CDR3 size: 15 residues. CDR3 region: CASSLGTGLTYEQYF. The DNA of the CDR3 is TGTGCCAGCAGTTTGGGGACAGGTTTGACCTACGAGCAGTACTTC.

V and J are TRBV7-9 and TRBJ2-7, with TRBD2 identical over 10 bases. Germline V gives CDR1 SEHNR, CDR2 FQNEAQ (reference sequence). The CDR3 length is 14 residues. The V gene end was trimmed by 4 bases and the J gene end by 3 bases; junction bases not matched to a gene: 3. Here the CDR3 reads CASSSASGSYEQYF. CDR3 in DNA: TGTGCCAGCAGCTCGGCTAGCGGGAGCTACGAGCAGTACTTC. Full variable domain (missing parts from reference TRBV7-9 and TRBJ2-7): DTGVSQNPRHKITKRGQNVTFRCDPISEHNRLYWYRQTLGQGPEFLTYFQNEAQLEKSRLLSDRFSAERPKGSFSTLEIQRTEQGDSAMYLCASSSASGSYEQYFGPGTRLTVT.

V and J are TRBV29-1 and TRBJ2-5; 10 bases are a match to TRBD2. Trimming at V came to 8 bases and at J to 7 bases, leaving 10 bases not matched to a gene. CDR1 and CDR2 (germline): SQVTM, ANQGSEA. This CDR3 contains 13 residues. The DNA for the CDR3 is TGCAGCAGTCTAGCGGGAGAGCTCGGGACCCAGTACTTC. Encoded protein: CSSLAGELGTQYF. Filled out from reference TRBV29-1 and TRBJ2-5, the complete variable domain reads SAVISQKPSRDICQRGTSLTIQCQVDSQVTMMFWYRQQPGQSLTLIATANQGSEATYESGFVIDKFPISRPNLTFSTLTVSNMSPEDSSIYLCSSLAGELGTQYFGPGTRLLVL.

This clonotype was recorded many times. The rearrangement links TRBV7-9 to TRBJ2-7; the D is unclear. Germline CDR1 is SEHNR and CDR2 is FQNEAQ (reference sequence). This CDR3 comprises 14 residues. V lost 1 base, J lost 3 bases, and 10 bases lay in between. In DNA form, the CDR3 reads TGTGCCAGCAGCTTAGACGCGTGGATCTACGAGCAGTACTTC. This sequence encodes CASSLDAWIYEQYF. The full variable domain, with the rest looked up from reference TRBV7-9 and TRBJ2-7, is DTGVSQNPRHKITKRGQNVTFRCDPISEHNRLYWYRQTLGQGPEFLTYFQNEAQLEKSRLLSDRFSAERPKGSFSTLEIQRTEQGDSAMYLCASSLDAWIYEQYFGPGTRLTVT.

For this clonotype: The conserved phenylalanine or tryptophan normally closing the CDR3 is absent here, so this likely arose from a read error. Because the CDR3's place on the DNA is in doubt, the DNA is left out and the CDR3 is given as listed by TCRdb. The chain combines TRBV7-2 with TRBJ2-6. From germline, CDR1 is SGHTA and CDR2 FQGNSA. The CDR3 spans 8 residues, counting both ends. The CDR3 spells CASSPPTS.

This clonotype has more than one count but fewer than ten. J is TRBJ1-1 and V is TRBV9; D is ambiguous. Per germline, CDR1 SGDLS and CDR2 YYNGEE. Trimming removed 4 bases at V and 5 bases at J, with 21 bases between. The CDR3 runs to 16 residues. Here the CDR3 DNA reads TGTGCCAGCAGCTTAGGTTCGAGGGCCGCGGGAACTGAAGCTTTCTTT. Amino acid sequence: CASSLGSRAAGTEAFF.

The rearrangement links TRBV7-2 to TRBJ2-2; TRBD2 matches at 13 bases. With 0 bases clipped from V and 2 bases from J, the junction kept 6 bases outside the gene matches. The CDR3 is 19 residues long. Germline loops: CDR1 SGHTA, CDR2 FQGNSA. Here the CDR3 DNA reads TGTGCCAGCAGCTTAGCTGGGACTAGCGGGAAAACCAACACCGGGGAGCTGTTTTTT. Amino acids: CASSLAGTSGKTNTGELFF.